A selection of T cell receptor beta chains follows, all from one sample in a study of T cells in Graves' hyperthyroidism and ophthalmopathy. TCRdb itself ran the multiplex PCR reads through MiXCR, one entry per CDR3 protein. Here the sample spans roughly 750,000 distinct CDR3 sequences, 15% to 20% being singletons. Sequencing input: blood. Every receptor here comes from a man aged 18 to 30 with Graves' hyperthyroidism. Both conserved end residues are part of each CDR3. D genes are given only for firm matches. Clone size is shown for a subset of rows, as once, few, many or a class of expanded clone.

v_call	d_call	j_call	clone_size	cdr3_aa	cdr3_nt
TRBV5-6	.	TRBJ2-2	few	CASSGLYPGELFF	TGTGCCAGCAGCGGATTATACCCCGGGGAGCTGTTTTTT
TRBV6-2/TRBV6-3	TRBD2	TRBJ2-1	few	CASSLGPSGSLYDEQFF	TGTGCCAGCAGCTTGGGTCCTAGCGGGAGTCTCTACGATGAGCAGTTCTTC
TRBV9	.	TRBJ2-5	many	CASSVDGAKTQYF	TGTGCCAGCAGCGTAGATGGGGCCAAGACCCAGTACTTC
TRBV11-2	TRBD2	TRBJ2-3	few	CASSLGRLADIQDTQYF	TGTGCCAGCAGCTTAGGGCGGCTAGCGGATATCCAAGATACGCAGTATTTT
TRBV2	.	TRBJ1-2	many	CASSRVTEGYTF	TGTGCCAGCAGCAGGGTTACTGAGGGCTACACCTTC
TRBV2	.	TRBJ2-3	.	CASSEAARGGPDTQYF	TGTGCCAGCAGTGAGGCCGCGAGGGGGGGCCCAGATACGCAGTATTTT
TRBV12-3/TRBV12-4	.	TRBJ1-1	many	CASSLGLTWAFF	TGTGCCAGCAGTTTAGGCCTCACTTGGGCTTTCTTT
TRBV5-8	TRBD1	TRBJ1-2	many	CASSLEQGAYGYTF	TGTGCCAGCAGCTTGGAACAGGGGGCTTATGGCTACACCTTC
TRBV28	.	TRBJ2-1	few	CAAHGVRYNEQFF	TGTGCCGCGCATGGAGTCAGGTACAATGAGCAGTTCTTC
TRBV2	.	TRBJ1-5	.	CASGDIIPDQPQHF	TGTGCCAGCGGGGACATAATTCCCGATCAGCCCCAGCATTTT
TRBV19	TRBD2	TRBJ2-1	.	CASSIADRLAGWQFF	TGTGCCAGTAGTATAGCGGACCGGCTAGCGGGCTGGCAGTTCTTC
TRBV7-8	TRBD1	TRBJ1-6	many	CASSFDAGGSSYNSPLHF	TGTGCCAGCAGCTTTGATGCAGGGGGCAGCTCCTATAATTCACCCCTCCACTTT
TRBV11-2	.	TRBJ2-6	few	CASSSKTPSPGANVLTF	TGTGCCAGCAGCTCTAAAACCCCTAGTCCTGGGGCCAACGTCCTGACTTTC
TRBV2	TRBD2	TRBJ2-3	many	CASSDFVGLAEDSTDTQYF	TGTGCCAGCAGTGATTTCGTTGGACTAGCGGAAGATAGCACAGATACGCAGTATTTT
TRBV5-5	TRBD2	TRBJ2-5	many	CASSSTPVSAGEEGQETQYF	TGTGCCAGCAGCTCCACCCCGGTTAGTGCGGGAGAGGAGGGGCAAGAGACCCAGTACTTC
TRBV20-1	TRBD1	TRBJ1-1	.	CSATRDRGTHEQGAFF	TGCAGTGCGACCCGGGACAGGGGGACACATGAACAAGGGGCTTTCTTT
TRBV12-5	.	TRBJ2-5	.	CASGLDNIVETQYF	TGTGCTAGTGGTTTGGATAACATAGTGGAGACCCAGTACTTC
TRBV6-5	TRBD1	TRBJ2-7	many	CASSYSGQGGEQYF	TGTGCCAGCAGTTACTCGGGACAGGGAGGCGAGCAGTACTTC
TRBV11-1	.	TRBJ2-3	.	CASTPRWRGGTDTQYF	TGTGCCAGCACCCCCCGGTGGAGGGGGGGAACAGATACGCAGTATTTT
TRBV12-3/TRBV12-4	.	TRBJ1-4	.	CASSPRRDRPNEKLFF	TGTGCCAGCAGTCCCCGGAGGGACCGGCCTAATGAAAAACTGTTTTTT
TRBV29-1	TRBD1	TRBJ1-2	few	CSVGTGTGGIGGYTF	TGCAGCGTGGGAACCGGGACAGGGGGTATCGGAGGCTACACCTTC
TRBV5-1	TRBD2	TRBJ2-1	.	CASRGTSSYNEQFF	TGCGCCAGCAGGGGGACTAGCTCCTACAATGAGCAGTTCTTC